A selection of T cell receptor beta chains follows, all from one sample in a study of CD8 T cells in ankylosing spondylitis. MiXCR, run by TCRdb on the 5' RACE reads, gives a single entry per CDR3 protein. The data contain roughly 670,000 distinct CDR3 sequences, roughly 19% of them singletons. Sequenced: blood, either unsorted or a sorted T cell fraction (not recorded which). These receptors all come from a male donor with ankylosing spondylitis. Both conserved end residues are part of each CDR3. Fields, in order: clone size, J gene, V gene, D gene, CDR3 protein, CDR3 DNA. A D gene is named only where the DNA matches it firmly. Clone size is not always given. Where it is, it says once, few, many or a class for expanded clones.

>few|TRBJ2-1|TRBV20-1|.
CSASGDYNEQFF
TGCAGTGCTAGCGGGGACTACAATGAGCAGTTCTTC
>.|TRBJ2-2|TRBV20-1|TRBD1
CSATPGQGRYTGELFF
TGCAGTGCTACCCCGGGACAGGGGCGCTACACCGGGGAGCTGTTTTTT
>.|TRBJ2-1|TRBV2|TRBD2
CASWEATSGTQPEQFF
TGTGCCAGCTGGGAGGCAACTAGCGGTACGCAGCCGGAGCAGTTCTTC
>.|TRBJ1-1|TRBV6-1|TRBD1
CASSFQGAAEAFF
TGTGCCAGCAGCTTCCAGGGGGCAGCTGAAGCTTTCTTT
>.|TRBJ2-5|TRBV5-1|.
CASSFQGYQETQYF
TGCGCCAGCAGCTTCCAGGGGTACCAAGAGACCCAGTACTTC
>many|TRBJ2-2|TRBV6-2/TRBV6-3|TRBD2
CASSTSGRVTGELFF
TGTGCCAGCAGTACAAGCGGGAGGGTCACCGGGGAGCTGTTTTTT
>.|TRBJ1-1|TRBV20-1|.
CSARSGNAFF
TGCAGTGCTAGATCAGGGAACGCTTTCTTT
>.|TRBJ1-5|TRBV23-1|.
CASTVRRQPQHF
TGCGCCAGCACTGTCAGGAGGCAGCCCCAGCATTTT
>many|TRBJ1-2|TRBV29-1|TRBD1
CSARTGGTYGYTF
TGCAGCGCCAGGACAGGGGGGACCTATGGCTACACCTTC
>once|TRBJ2-7|TRBV7-9|.
CASSVNLGSREQYF
TGTGCCAGCAGCGTAAATTTGGGCAGTCGCGAGCAGTACTTC
>.|TRBJ2-2|TRBV12-3/TRBV12-4|.
CASSSDFTGELFF
TGTGCCAGCAGTTCGGACTTCACCGGGGAGCTGTTTTTT
>.|TRBJ2-3|TRBV29-1|TRBD1
CSVDGWDRGLPDTQYF
TGCAGCGTTGACGGCTGGGACAGGGGGCTTCCAGATACGCAGTATTTT
>.|TRBJ2-4|TRBV6-5|TRBD2
CASSSVLAAAKNIQYF
TGTGCCAGCAGTTCCGTACTAGCGGCTGCCAAAAACATTCAGTACTTC
>few|TRBJ1-1|TRBV20-1|.
CSARVPHTEAFF
TGCAGTGCTAGAGTTCCCCACACTGAAGCTTTCTTT
>many|TRBJ1-3|TRBV18|.
CASSPTSLPGNTIYF
TGTGCCAGCTCACCAACGAGTTTACCTGGAAACACCATATATTTT
>.|TRBJ2-7|TRBV24-1|TRBD2
CATSDPTNSGSKYEQYF
TGTGCCACCAGTGATCCCACCAATAGCGGGAGCAAGTACGAGCAGTACTTC
>.|TRBJ1-1|TRBV10-3|.
CASKTSEGTEAFF
TGTGCCTCCAAAACTTCAGAAGGCACTGAAGCTTTCTTT
>few|TRBJ1-2|TRBV25-1|TRBD1
CASSGDRPYGYTF
TGTGCCAGCAGTGGGGACAGGCCCTATGGCTACACCTTC
>many|TRBJ2-1|TRBV15|TRBD2
CATSRKGLAGASYNEQFF
TGTGCCACCAGCAGGAAGGGACTAGCGGGAGCAAGTTACAATGAGCAGTTCTTC
>many|TRBJ2-3|TRBV29-1|TRBD2
CSVEDGGTSGRAADTQYF
TGCAGCGTTGAAGATGGAGGGACTAGCGGGAGGGCGGCAGATACGCAGTATTTT
>.|TRBJ2-3|TRBV28|.
CASRARTSTDTQYF
TGTGCCAGCAGGGCCCGGACTAGCACAGATACGCAGTATTTT
>.|TRBJ1-1|TRBV29-1|.
CSVGGVEGIYTEAFF
TGCAGCGTTGGCGGGGTAGAGGGGATCTACACTGAAGCTTTCTTT
>.|TRBJ1-2|TRBV3-1|.
CASSHYLRDINYGYTF
TGTGCCAGCAGCCATTATTTGCGGGACATAAACTATGGCTACACCTTC
>.|TRBJ2-7|TRBV27|.
CASSPNPGLPLYEQYF
TGTGCCAGCAGTCCGAACCCGGGACTCCCTCTTTACGAGCAGTACTTC
>few|TRBJ2-1|TRBV27|.
CASLGRGALREQFF
TGTGCCAGCCTCGGAAGGGGGGCCTTACGGGAGCAGTTCTTC
>few|TRBJ2-2|TRBV6-1|.
CASSEAGDTGELFF
TGTGCCAGCAGTGAAGCAGGGGACACCGGGGAGCTGTTTTTT
>many|TRBJ2-7|TRBV12-3/TRBV12-4|TRBD2
CASSSGTSGSLYEQYF
TGTGCCAGCAGTTCCGGGACTAGCGGGAGTCTTTACGAGCAGTACTTC
>.|TRBJ2-7|TRBV29-1|TRBD1
CSVGQGAVEQYF
TGCAGCGTTGGACAGGGGGCCGTCGAGCAGTACTTC
>few|TRBJ1-1|TRBV9|.
CASSVGPQENTEAFF
TGTGCCAGCAGCGTAGGTCCCCAGGAGAACACTGAAGCTTTCTTT
>few|TRBJ2-2|TRBV6-2/TRBV6-3|.
CASSWLNTGELFF
TGTGCCAGCAGTTGGCTGAACACCGGGGAGCTGTTTTTT
>.|TRBJ1-2|TRBV29-1|TRBD1
CSVEGDRIYNYGYTF
TGCAGCGTTGAAGGGGACAGAATCTATAACTATGGCTACACCTTC
>few|TRBJ1-1|TRBV29-1|.
CSASNPNTEAFF
TGCAGCGCCTCGAACCCGAACACTGAAGCTTTCTTT
>.|TRBJ1-5|TRBV12-3/TRBV12-4|.
CASSLSWGVLPQHF
TGTGCCAGCAGTCTCTCATGGGGGGTCTTGCCCCAGCATTTT
>.|TRBJ1-1|TRBV5-1|.
CASSLLVQPNTEAFF
TGCGCCAGCAGCTTGCTGGTACAGCCGAACACTGAAGCTTTCTTT
>.|TRBJ2-7|TRBV6-1|TRBD2
CASSPSGGKYEQYF
TGTGCCAGCAGTCCTAGCGGGGGGAAATACGAGCAGTACTTC
>.|TRBJ1-4|TRBV7-9|.
CASSLGANENEKLFF
TGTGCCAGCAGCCTCGGGGCAAATGAGAATGAAAAACTGTTTTTT